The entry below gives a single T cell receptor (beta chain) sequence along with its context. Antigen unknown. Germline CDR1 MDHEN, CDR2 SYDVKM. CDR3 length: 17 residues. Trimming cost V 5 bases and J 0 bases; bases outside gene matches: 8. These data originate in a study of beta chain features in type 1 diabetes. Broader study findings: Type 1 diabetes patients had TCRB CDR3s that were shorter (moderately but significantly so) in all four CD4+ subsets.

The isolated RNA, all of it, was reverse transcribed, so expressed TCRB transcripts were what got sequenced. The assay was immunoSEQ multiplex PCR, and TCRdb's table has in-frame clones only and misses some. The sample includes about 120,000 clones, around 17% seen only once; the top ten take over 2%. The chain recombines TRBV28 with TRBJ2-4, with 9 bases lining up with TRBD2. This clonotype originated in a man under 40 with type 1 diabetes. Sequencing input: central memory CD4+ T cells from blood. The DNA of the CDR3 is TGTGCCAGCAGTCCCCTTAGACTAGCGGAAGCCAAAAACATTCAGTACTTC. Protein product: CASSPLRLAEAKNIQYF.